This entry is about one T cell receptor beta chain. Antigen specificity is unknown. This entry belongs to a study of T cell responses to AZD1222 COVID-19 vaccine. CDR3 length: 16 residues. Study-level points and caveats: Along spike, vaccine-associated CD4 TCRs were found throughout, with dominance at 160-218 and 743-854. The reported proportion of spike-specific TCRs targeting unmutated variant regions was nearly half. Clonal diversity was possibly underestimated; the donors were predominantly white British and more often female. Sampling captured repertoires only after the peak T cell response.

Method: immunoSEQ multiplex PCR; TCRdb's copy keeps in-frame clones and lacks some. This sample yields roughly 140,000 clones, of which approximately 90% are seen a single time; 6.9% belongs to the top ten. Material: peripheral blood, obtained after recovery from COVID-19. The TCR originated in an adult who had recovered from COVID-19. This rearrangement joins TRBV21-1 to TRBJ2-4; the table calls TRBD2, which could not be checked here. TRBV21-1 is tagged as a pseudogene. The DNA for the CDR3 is TGTGCCAGCCCCCTTGGTGAGGGTTTGGCCAAAAACATTCAGTACTTC. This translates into CASPLGEGLAKNIQYF.